This record covers a single TCR beta chain. Its antigen is not known. This sample is drawn from a study of glioma-infiltrating T cells after dendritic cell vaccination. Study in general: Glioblastoma patients came from Phase I and II dendritic cell vaccination trials. Overall study results and limits: Complete blood and tumor specimen sets were limited to few patients. TCR clonality showed no direct relationship with survival.

PBMC were collected before vaccination, two weeks after the third vaccination, and at progression. Germline CDR1 and CDR2: KGHSH and LQKENI. The V and J ends lost 8 bases and 3 bases respectively, with 19 bases between them. This CDR3 comprises 15 residues. TCRdb's table, derived via immunoSEQ multiplex PCR, lists solely in-frame clones and lacks some. The data show 95,000 or so clones, over 75% seen once. The sequence was collected from a human donor with glioblastoma. The sample was blood, taken before dendritic cell vaccination. This chain joins TRBV18 and TRBJ2-5, with a tentative D call TRBD2 (5 bases). The CDR3 spells CASRVERSWEETQYF. CDR3 in DNA: TGTGCCAGCAGGGTGGAGCGGAGTTGGGAAGAGACCCAGTACTTC.